The 27 T cell receptor beta chains given below trace back to one sample, sequenced in a study of T-cell memory formation after mild COVID-19. TCRdb re-analysed the 5' RACE reads in MiXCR, keeping a single row per CDR3 protein. The data show about 100,000 distinct CDR3 sequences, around 10% seen once. The sample taken for sequencing was PBMCs or a T cell subset sorted from them (not recorded which). Source of these receptors: a young man who had mild COVID-19 (a few samples of this study predate the infection). Cell type and time point are not known.

This clonotype was detected a few times. The chain uses TRBV7-9 and TRBJ2-7, with 10 bases aligning to TRBD1. V was pared by 5 bases and J by 5 bases, with 3 bases of the junction left unmatched. CDR3 length: 13 residues. Germline lookup yields CDR1 SEHNR and CDR2 FQNEAQ (reference sequence). The CDR3 DNA reads TGTGCCAGCAGCCTGGGACAGGGGAACGAGCAGTACGTC. This sequence encodes CASSLGQGNEQYV.

The gene calls are TRBV10-3 and TRBJ1-4, with D perhaps TRBD1 (5 bases). The CDR3 is made up of 13 amino acids. Trimming stripped 10 bases from V and 6 bases from J, with 15 bases between. In germline, CDR1 is ENHRY, CDR2 SYGVKD. The CDR3 loop is CATSGQGYEKLFF. In DNA form, the CDR3 reads TGTGCCACCTCGGGGCAGGGCTATGAAAAACTGTTTTTT.

This clonotype has just a few counts. The chain has TRBV3-1 and TRBJ2-5; TRBD2 matches 9 bases. The CDR3 contains 19 residues. With V trimmed by 0 bases and J by 6 bases, 17 bases remained unmatched. Germline values: CDR1 LGHDT, CDR2 YNNKEL (reference sequence). CDR3 DNA sequence: TGTGCCAGCAGCCAAGAGGACGATATCCGCGGGGGGGAGGTAAAGACCCAGTACTTC. Translating gives CASSQEDDIRGGEVKTQYF.

The genes are TRBV12-3 or TRBV12-4 and TRBJ1-2; D is uncertain. Trimming pared 3 bases from V and 5 bases from J, leaving 10 bases between. There are 13 residues in the CDR3. CDR3 residues: CASSLTLRYGYTF. The CDR3 bases are TGTGCCAGCAGTTTGACCCTGAGGTATGGCTACACCTTC.

This clonotype has only a few counts. Here the CDR3 reads CASSGWTGKNSYNEQFF. The CDR3 region has the DNA TGTGCCAGCAGCGGATGGACAGGGAAGAACTCCTACAATGAGCAGTTCTTC. V is TRBV9 and J is TRBJ2-1, with 8 bases matching TRBD1. V was clipped by 3 bases and J by 0 bases; unmatched bases: 8. The CDR3 runs to 17 residues. Germline CDR1 SGDLS, CDR2 YYNGEE.

This clonotype was recorded a few times. The rearrangement uses TRBV7-9 and TRBJ2-3; 9 bases are shared with TRBD2. Germline loops: CDR1 SEHNR, CDR2 FQNEAQ (reference sequence). CDR3 size: 15 residues. The V segment lost 2 bases and the J segment 3 bases; nucleotides outside the gene matches: 3. CDR3 amino acids: CASSLIAGVTDTQYF. The CDR3 DNA reads TGTGCCAGCAGCTTAATAGCGGGGGTGACAGATACGCAGTATTTT.

The J gene is TRBJ1-1, the V gene TRBV29-1, with D unclear. The CDR3 sequence is 13 residues long. Germline CDR1 SQVTM, CDR2 ANQGSEA. Trimming cost V 6 bases and J 1 base, with 12 bases left between them. CDR3 bases: TGCAGCGTGCCTCCGGGAGCGAACACTGAAGCTTTCTTT. Its translation: CSVPPGANTEAFF.

This clonotype was seen repeatedly, ten times or more. The CDR3 loop reads CASSHKENTEAFF. The CDR3, as DNA: TGTGCCAGCAGCCATAAAGAGAACACTGAAGCTTTCTTT. The chain carries TRBV3-1 and TRBJ1-1; D is unresolved. Trimming took off 3 bases at V and 1 base at J, with 6 bases between the two ends. CDR1 LGHDT and CDR2 YNNKEL come from the germline V gene (reference sequence). CDR3 length equals 13 residues.

This clonotype was found a few times. The rearrangement uses TRBV5-1 and TRBJ1-5; D is perhaps TRBD1 (5 bases). Germline V lookup: CDR1 SGHRS, CDR2 YFSETQ. This CDR3 has 14 amino acids. Between the trimmed V and J ends, which lost 0 bases and 4 bases, there was a span of 8 bases. CDR3 coding DNA: TGCGCCAGCAGCTTGGCCCCAGGGAATCAGCCCCAGCATTTT. Translation gives CASSLAPGNQPQHF.

This clonotype occurred a few times. The chain combines TRBV12-3 or TRBV12-4 with TRBJ2-1; D gene unclear. The CDR3 consists of 15 residues. Trimming stripped 7 bases from V and 9 bases from J, with 22 bases between. CDR3 nucleotide sequence: TGTGCCAGCATCTCCATAGAAAGAGGCCCCACTGAGCAGTTCTTC. Translated, it gives CASISIERGPTEQFF.

This clonotype occurred a few times. The chain joins TRBV7-3 to TRBJ2-3; TRBD2 matches at 12 bases. The CDR3 runs 18 residues. V shed 0 bases, J shed 2 bases, and the junction held 6 bases outside the gene matches. Looked up from germline, CDR1 is SGHTA and CDR2 is FQGTGA. The CDR3 spells CASSLTRLAGAITDTQYF. The CDR3 DNA reads TGTGCCAGCAGCTTAACCCGACTAGCGGGGGCCATCACAGATACGCAGTATTTT.

This clonotype has a count of ten or more. The chain recombines TRBV5-4 with TRBJ2-7; D possibly matches TRBD1 or TRBD2 (6 bases each). Per germline, CDR1 SGHNT and CDR2 YYREEE (reference sequence). Trimming cost V 0 bases and J 7 bases, with 14 bases left between them. The CDR3 is 14 amino acids. CDR3 region: CASSLGWGAKEQYF. The CDR3 region has the DNA TGTGCCAGCAGCTTGGGGTGGGGGGCGAAAGAGCAGTACTTC.

This chain joins TRBV7-6 and TRBJ2-2; 12 bases are shared with TRBD2. The length of the CDR3 is 16 residues. Germline trimming cut 4 bases from V and 5 bases from J; bases unmatched to any gene: 5. Germline CDR1 reads SGHVS; CDR2 reads FNYEAQ. As DNA, the CDR3 is TGTGCCAGCAGCTACCGGACTAGCGGGGTGACCGGGGAGCTGTTTTTT. This encodes CASSYRTSGVTGELFF.

The chain combines TRBV6-5 with TRBJ2-5; TRBD1 might be the D (6 bases). The CDR3 length is 13 residues. Per the germline V gene, CDR1 is MNHEY and CDR2 is SVGAGI. V was trimmed by 7 bases and J by 7 bases, leaving 16 bases between them. CDR3 residues: CASTQGPGWTQYF. DNA of the CDR3: TGTGCCAGCACCCAGGGGCCGGGGTGGACCCAGTACTTC.

The rearrangement joins TRBV5-1 to TRBJ1-5, with 7 bases identical to TRBD1. V lost 4 bases and J lost 6; bases outside the gene matches: 7. Germline assignment: CDR1 SGHRS and CDR2 YFSETQ. CDR3 length: 14 amino acids. Here the CDR3 DNA reads TGCGCCAGCAGCCAAAGACAGGGAGGTCAGCCCCAGCATTTT. Its protein is CASSQRQGGQPQHF.

The CDR3 protein is CASSPLGTSNNEQFF. The CDR3 DNA reads as TGTGCCAGCAGCCCATTGGGGACTAGCAACAATGAGCAGTTCTTC. The J gene is TRBJ2-1, the V gene TRBV7-3, with TRBD2 identical over 9 bases. The V segment lost 5 bases and the J segment 5 bases; nucleotides outside the gene matches: 7. The CDR3 is 15 amino acids. Germline V CDR1 and CDR2: SGHTA, FQGTGA.

Written as DNA, the CDR3 is TGTGCCAGCAACCTATTGACGGAAGCCGGGGAGCTGTTTTTT. Translated: CASNLLTEAGELFF. The V call is TRBV7-9, the J call TRBJ2-2; unclear D gene. V lost 7 bases and J 6 bases, leaving 15 bases between the germline ends. CDR3 length: 14 amino acids. Germline CDR1 and CDR2: SEHNR and FQNEAQ (reference sequence).

This clonotype was found once. The gene calls are TRBV20-1 and TRBJ1-6, with TRBD1 identical over 8 bases. The CDR3 sequence is 18 residues long. With V trimmed by 1 base and J by 1 base, 9 bases remained unmatched. Germline V lookup: CDR1 DFQATT, CDR2 SNEGSKA (reference sequence). The CDR3 here is CSARGGQEHWSYNSPLHF. CDR3 coding DNA: TGCAGTGCTAGAGGGGGACAGGAGCATTGGTCCTATAATTCACCCCTCCACTTT.

The V and J genes are TRBV5-1 and TRBJ2-1; D tentatively reads TRBD1 or TRBD2 (6 bases each). V was shortened by 4 bases and J by 4 bases, with 15 bases between the two germline ends. Germline CDR1 reads SGHRS; CDR2 reads YFSETQ. The CDR3 is made up of 15 amino acids. DNA of the CDR3: TGCGCCAGCAGCCTGACCGGGGGCCAATACAATGAGCAGTTCTTC. Its protein product is CASSLTGGQYNEQFF.

This clonotype turned up a few times. V is TRBV7-7 and J is TRBJ2-7; no reliable D call. This CDR3 has 13 residues. Trimming stripped 5 bases from V and 2 bases from J, with 10 bases between. Per germline, CDR1 SSHAT and CDR2 FNYEAQ (reference sequence). CDR3 loop: CASSPSGTYEQYF. The CDR3 nucleotides read TGTGCCAGCAGCCCAAGTGGGACCTACGAGCAGTACTTC.

This clonotype was detected a few times. A clone one base away is much larger, so this may be a read error. The chain couples TRBV7-9 to TRBJ2-1, with no clear D. Germline CDR1 is SEHNR and CDR2 is FQNEAQ (reference sequence). V was cut by 1 base and J by 6 bases, with 4 bases left in between. There are 12 residues in the CDR3. The CDR3 here is CASSLGFNEQFF. Here the CDR3 DNA reads TGTGCCAGCAGCTTAGGGTTCAATGAGCAGTTCTTC.

This clonotype appeared many times. The genes are TRBV5-1 and TRBJ1-1; TRBD1 matches 12 bases. With 7 bases clipped from V and 4 bases from J, the junction kept 11 bases outside the gene matches. This CDR3 contains 16 residues. From germline, CDR1 is SGHRS and CDR2 YFSETQ. In nucleotides, the CDR3 is TGCGCCAGCCGTACCGGGACAGGGGGCGAGGGCACTGAAGCTTTCTTT. Amino acid sequence: CASRTGTGGEGTEAFF.

The chain is built from TRBV7-9 and TRBJ2-3, with 13 bases aligning to TRBD2. The CDR3 is made up of 18 amino acids. J gave up 2 bases and V 4 bases, and 9 bases lay outside the gene matches. Germline V gene sequence: CDR1 SEHNR, CDR2 FQNEAQ (reference sequence). The CDR3 spells CASSSTFTSGGDTDTQYF. The DNA for the CDR3 is TGTGCCAGCAGCTCCACCTTCACTAGCGGGGGGGACACAGATACGCAGTATTTT.

This clonotype was seen a few times. The chain recombines TRBV7-3 with TRBJ2-2; no clear D gene. Germline lookup yields CDR1 SGHTA and CDR2 FQGTGA. The CDR3 is 13 amino acids. V was cut by 2 bases and J by 6 bases, with 7 bases left in between. The CDR3 loop reads CASSLVVAGELFF. The CDR3 coding sequence is TGTGCCAGCAGCTTAGTAGTAGCCGGGGAGCTGTTTTTT.

This clonotype turned up a few times. The rearrangement joins TRBV9 to TRBJ1-1; D gene uncertain. This CDR3 is built from 11 residues. V was clipped by 3 bases and J by 4 bases, with 4 bases between them. Germline V lookup: CDR1 SGDLS, CDR2 YYNGEE. CDR3 region: CASSGATEAFF. The CDR3 region has the DNA TGTGCCAGCAGCGGGGCCACTGAAGCTTTCTTT.

This clonotype was seen a few times. This rearrangement joins TRBV7-2 to TRBJ2-1, with D hard to call. The V and J ends lost 1 base and 5 bases respectively, with 12 bases between them. The CDR3 consists of 15 residues. Germline V gene data show CDR1 as SGHTA and CDR2 as FQGNSA. CDR3 nucleotides: TGTGCCAGCAGCTTAGTAGGACGGTGGAACAATGAGCAGTTCTTC. It specifies CASSLVGRWNNEQFF.

There are a few counts of this clonotype. This sequence joins TRBV7-9 and TRBJ1-1; D is uncertain. Trimming removed 3 bases from V and 7 bases from J, with 9 bases in between. Germline V lookup: CDR1 SEHNR, CDR2 FQNEAQ (reference sequence). The CDR3 totals 12 residues. The CDR3 loop reads CASSFDGLEAFF. The CDR3 DNA reads as TGTGCCAGCAGCTTCGATGGCCTTGAAGCTTTCTTT.